In its sample, the clone carrying this T cell receptor beta chain was seen a few times. What it binds is unknown. Germline CDR1 and CDR2: SGDLS and YYNGEE. Germline trimming cut 6 bases from V and 1 base from J; bases unmatched to any gene: 6. The length of the CDR3 is 15 residues. This specimen comes from a study of identical twins. Each CDR3 protein gets one entry after TCRdb re-called the 5' RACE reads with MiXCR. This table holds about 250,000 distinct CDR3 sequences, roughly 8% found once. Study-level findings and limits: Not following the same donors, the study drew its conclusions from cross-sectional statistical analysis. Abundant beta clonotypes from cord blood bore fewer insertions; memory repertoires lacked this pattern.

These records were also assigned to another study, of yellow fever vaccine responses in identical twins. That work states: A vaccine T cell response that seemed partly convergent and partly personalized was reported in twins.

The source material was CD8+ T cells sorted from blood. This chain connects TRBV9 to TRBJ2-2, with 7 bases that match TRBD1. The clonotype originates from a woman between 18 and 30 years old in good health. CDR3 protein: CASTPGTENTGELFF. The CDR3 nucleotides read TGTGCCAGCACCCCGGGGACAGAGAACACCGGGGAGCTGTTTTTT.